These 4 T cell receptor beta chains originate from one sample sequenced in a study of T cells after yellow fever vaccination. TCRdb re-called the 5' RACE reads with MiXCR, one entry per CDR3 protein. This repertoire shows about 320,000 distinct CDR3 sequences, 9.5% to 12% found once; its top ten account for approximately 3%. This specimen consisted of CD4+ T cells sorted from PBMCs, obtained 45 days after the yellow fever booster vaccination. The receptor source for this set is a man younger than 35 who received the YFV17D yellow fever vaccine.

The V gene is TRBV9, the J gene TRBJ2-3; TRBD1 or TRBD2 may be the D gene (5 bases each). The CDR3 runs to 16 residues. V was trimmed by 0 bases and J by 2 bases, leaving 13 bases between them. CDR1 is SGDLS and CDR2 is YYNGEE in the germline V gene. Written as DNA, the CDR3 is TGTGCCAGCAGCGTAGGAGGGGTCCGATTCACAGATACGCAGTATTTT. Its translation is CASSVGGVRFTDTQYF.

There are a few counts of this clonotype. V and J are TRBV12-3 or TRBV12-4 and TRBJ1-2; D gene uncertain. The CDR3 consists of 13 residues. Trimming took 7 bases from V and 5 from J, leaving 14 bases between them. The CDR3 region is CASTRARLYGYTF. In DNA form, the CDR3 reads TGTGCCAGCACCCGCGCCCGTTTATATGGCTACACCTTC.

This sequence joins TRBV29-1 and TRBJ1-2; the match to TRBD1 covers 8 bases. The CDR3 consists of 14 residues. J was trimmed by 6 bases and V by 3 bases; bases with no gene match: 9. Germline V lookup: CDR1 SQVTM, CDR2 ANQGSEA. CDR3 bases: TGCAGCGTTGAGAGGACAGGGAATTTGGATGGCTACACCTTC. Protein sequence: CSVERTGNLDGYTF. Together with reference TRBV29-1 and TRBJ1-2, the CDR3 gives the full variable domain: SAVISQKPSRDICQRGTSLTIQCQVDSQVTMMFWYRQQPGQSLTLIATANQGSEATYESGFVIDKFPISRPNLTFSTLTVSNMSPEDSSIYLCSVERTGNLDGYTFGSGTRLTVV.

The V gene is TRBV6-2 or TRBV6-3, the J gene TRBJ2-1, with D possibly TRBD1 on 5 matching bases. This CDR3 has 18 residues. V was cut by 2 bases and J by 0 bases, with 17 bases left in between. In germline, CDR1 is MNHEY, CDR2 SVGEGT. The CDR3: CASSYRVTAPLSYNEQFF. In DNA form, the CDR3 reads TGTGCCAGCAGTTACCGCGTGACAGCGCCCCTCTCCTACAATGAGCAGTTCTTC.